In its sample, the clone carrying this T cell receptor (beta chain) was seen once. What it recognizes is unknown. In germline, CDR1 is MNHEY, CDR2 SMNVEV (reference sequence). The CDR3 length is 14 residues. Trimming took 2 bases from V and 6 from J, leaving 13 bases between them. The sample comes from a study of T cell clonotyping in hematopoietic cell transplantation. Turning to the study itself: Recipients' pretransplant samples followed cytoreduction.

Clones were sequenced by immunoSEQ multiplex PCR, and TCRdb holds only the in-frame ones, with some missing. The table includes roughly 23,000 clones, roughly 88% detected once. Regarding the study as a whole: Recipient TCR diversity dropped after transplant; expanded clonotypes rose from day 30 to 180. Few recipient clonotypes overlapped donors; over 95% were de novo at given depth.

Time point in this sample: recipient sample about 28 days before transplant, after cytoreduction. Sequenced here: peripheral blood mononuclear cells, sampled before stem cell transplant. The sequence came from a man aged 18 to 30 with biphenotypic leukemia. Some clones in this sample may be carry-over from other donors' samples. The V and J genes are TRBV27 and TRBJ2-5; D is tentatively TRBD1 or TRBD2 (5 bases each). The chain's CDR3 is CASSLGDLPQTQYF. DNA for the CDR3: TGTGCCAGCAGTTTAGGGGACCTCCCCCAGACCCAGTACTTC.